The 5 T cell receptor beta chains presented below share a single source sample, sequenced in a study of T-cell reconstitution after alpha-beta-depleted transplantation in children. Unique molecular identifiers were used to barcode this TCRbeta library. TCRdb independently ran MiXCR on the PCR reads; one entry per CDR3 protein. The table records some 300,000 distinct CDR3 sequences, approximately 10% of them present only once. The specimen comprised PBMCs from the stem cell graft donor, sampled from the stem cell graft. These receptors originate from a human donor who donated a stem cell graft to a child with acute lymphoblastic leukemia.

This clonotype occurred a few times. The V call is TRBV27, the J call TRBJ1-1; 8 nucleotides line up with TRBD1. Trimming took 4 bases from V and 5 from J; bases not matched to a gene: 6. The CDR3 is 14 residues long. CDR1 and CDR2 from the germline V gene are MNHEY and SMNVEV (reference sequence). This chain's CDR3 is CASSYSGGETEAFF. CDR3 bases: TGTGCCAGCAGTTATTCAGGGGGCGAAACTGAAGCTTTCTTT.

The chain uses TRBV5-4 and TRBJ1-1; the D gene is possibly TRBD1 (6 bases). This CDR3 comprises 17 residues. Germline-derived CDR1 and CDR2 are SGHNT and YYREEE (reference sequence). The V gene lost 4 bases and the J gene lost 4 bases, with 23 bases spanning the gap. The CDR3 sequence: CASSMGALGQKSTEAFF. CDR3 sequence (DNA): TGTGCCAGCAGCATGGGGGCCCTAGGCCAGAAGAGCACTGAAGCTTTCTTT. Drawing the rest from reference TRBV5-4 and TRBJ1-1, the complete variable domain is ETGVTQSPTHLIKTRGQQVTLRCSSQSGHNTVSWYQQALGQGPQFIFQYYREEENGRGNFPPRFSGLQFPNYSSELNVNALELDDSALYLCASSMGALGQKSTEAFFGQGTRLTVV.

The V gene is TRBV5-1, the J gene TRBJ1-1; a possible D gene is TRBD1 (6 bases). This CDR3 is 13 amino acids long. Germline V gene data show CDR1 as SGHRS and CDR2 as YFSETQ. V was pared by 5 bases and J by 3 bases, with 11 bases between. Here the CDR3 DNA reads TGCGCCAGCAGGTGGGGGCGTGACACTGAAGCTTTCTTT. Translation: CASRWGRDTEAFF.

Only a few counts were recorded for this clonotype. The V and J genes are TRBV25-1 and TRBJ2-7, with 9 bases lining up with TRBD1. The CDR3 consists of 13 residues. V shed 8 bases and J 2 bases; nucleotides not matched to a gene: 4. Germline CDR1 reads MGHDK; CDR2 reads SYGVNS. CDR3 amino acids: CASGQGSTYEQYF. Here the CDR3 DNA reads TGTGCCAGCGGACAGGGGTCCACCTACGAGCAGTACTTC.

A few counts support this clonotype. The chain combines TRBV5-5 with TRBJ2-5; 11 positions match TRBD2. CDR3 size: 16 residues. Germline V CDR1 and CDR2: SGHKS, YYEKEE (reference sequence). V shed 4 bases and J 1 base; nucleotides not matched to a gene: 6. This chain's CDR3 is CASSAGTSGPQETQYF. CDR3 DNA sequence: TGTGCCAGCAGCGCCGGGACTAGCGGACCCCAAGAGACCCAGTACTTC.